Below are 17 T cell receptor beta chains sequenced from a single sample in a study of blood T cell repertoires in COVID-19. Sequencing was performed with immunoSEQ multiplex PCR; in TCRdb, only in-frame clones are kept and a portion is missing. The table has around 130,000 clones, 75% to 85% seen once. The sequenced material came from peripheral blood. The receptors originated from a man older than 75 with acute or convalescent COVID-19.

This chain connects TRBV3-1 (or the pseudogene TRBV3-2) to TRBJ1-5; D is unresolved. The V and J ends lost 2 bases and 5 bases respectively, with 13 bases between them. The CDR3 sequence is 15 residues long. From germline, CDR1 is LGHDT and CDR2 YNNKEL (reference sequence). CDR3 protein: CASSQSKRAHQPQHF. DNA for the CDR3: TGTGCCAGCAGCCAATCAAAGAGGGCTCATCAGCCCCAGCATTTT.

This clone was found a few times. CDR3 DNA sequence: TGTGCCAGCAGCTTAGCAGCAGGGGAGCTTTCACCCCTCCACTTT. The encoded protein is CASSLAAGELSPLHF. J is TRBJ1-6 and V is TRBV7-2, with D perhaps matching TRBD1 (6 bases). Trimming left V 0 bases short and J 9 bases short, with 12 bases between. The CDR3 has 15 residues. CDR1 and CDR2 from the germline V gene are SGHTA and FQGNSA.

V is TRBV18 and J is TRBJ1-3; D not resolved. V was cut by 7 bases and J by 1 base, with 11 bases left in between. CDR3 size: 14 residues. The germline gives CDR1 KGHSH, CDR2 LQKENI. The CDR3 protein is CASCPGLSGNTIYF. The CDR3 nucleotides are TGTGCCAGCTGTCCAGGCTTGTCTGGAAACACCATATATTTT. Full variable domain (outside the CDR3, taken from reference TRBV18 and TRBJ1-3): NAGVMQNPRHLVRRRGQEARLRCSPMKGHSHVYWYRQLPEEGLKFMVYLQKENIIDESGMPKERFSAEFPKEGPSILRIQQVVRGDSAAYFCASCPGLSGNTIYFGEGSWLTVV.

The chain joins TRBV19 to TRBJ2-7; 10 bases fit TRBD1. This CDR3 is 15 amino acids long. Germline-derived CDR1 and CDR2 are LNHDA and SQIVND (reference sequence). V was pared by 5 bases and J by 1 base, with 5 bases of the junction left unmatched. The CDR3 protein is CASSRRDRGSYEQYF. The CDR3 DNA follows: TGTGCCAGTAGTCGCCGGGACAGGGGATCCTACGAGCAGTACTTC.

The J gene is TRBJ1-1, the V gene TRBV3-1 (or the pseudogene TRBV3-2), with 8 bases aligning to TRBD1. Germline V gene sequence: CDR1 LGHDT, CDR2 YNNKEL (reference sequence). CDR3 size: 16 residues. V was pared by 3 bases and J by 2 bases, with 8 bases of the junction left unmatched. The CDR3 DNA reads as TGTGCCAGCAGCCAGTGGACAGGGCGAGGAAACACTGAAGCTTTCTTT. Translating it yields CASSQWTGRGNTEAFF.

CDR3 coding DNA: TGTGCCAGCAGCCTCGGACAGGGAGGTGAAAAACTGTTTTTT. Translated, it gives CASSLGQGGEKLFF. The V call is TRBV13, the J call TRBJ1-4; 8 bases align to TRBD1. V was clipped by 5 bases and J by 7 bases; unmatched bases: 6. This CDR3 region has 14 residues. CDR1 is PRHDT and CDR2 is FYEKMQ in the germline V gene (reference sequence).

V usage is TRBV3-1 (or the pseudogene TRBV3-2) and J usage is TRBJ1-3; D ambiguous. Germline V gene sequence: CDR1 LGHDT, CDR2 YNNKEL (reference sequence). Deletions cut 5 bases from V and 0 bases from J, with 8 bases between. The length of the CDR3 is 14 residues. The CDR3: CASSEFSSGNTIYF. Written as DNA, the CDR3 is TGTGCCAGCAGCGAATTTAGCTCTGGAAACACCATATATTTT.

The V gene is TRBV5-6, the J gene TRBJ1-2; unclear D gene. V was pared by 1 base and J by 4 bases, with 20 bases between. The CDR3 is made up of 17 amino acids. Germline V lookup: CDR1 SGHDT, CDR2 YYEEEE. For the CDR3, the DNA is TGTGCCAGCAGCTTGTTCTGGGCCGACACACGGGGCTATGGCTACACCTTC. It specifies CASSLFWADTRGYGYTF.

This CDR3 reads CASSIGHQETQYF. In DNA, the CDR3 is TGTGCCAGCAGCATCGGACATCAAGAGACCCAGTACTTC. V gene TRBV5-5 combines with J gene TRBJ2-5; perhaps TRBD1 as D (5 bases). The V end was cut by 4 bases, the J end by 2 bases, with 9 bases between. The CDR3 contains 13 residues. Germline values: CDR1 SGHKS, CDR2 YYEKEE (reference sequence).

The genes are TRBV7-2 and TRBJ2-3; D not certain. CDR3 length: 13 amino acids. CDR1 is SGHTA and CDR2 is FQGNSA in the germline V gene. The germline V and J ends were trimmed by 4 bases and 3 bases, with 8 bases remaining between them. CDR3 amino acids: CASSSRLTDTQYF. CDR3 DNA: TGTGCCAGCAGCTCCCGACTTACAGATACGCAGTATTTT.

In DNA, the CDR3 is TGTGCCAGTAGTAGGACAGCCTTAGCTAACTATGGCTACACCTTC. Encoded protein: CASSRTALANYGYTF. V and J are TRBV19 and TRBJ1-2; a possible D gene is TRBD1 (6 bases). CDR1 LNHDA and CDR2 SQIVND come from the germline V gene (reference sequence). The CDR3 is 15 amino acids. V gave up 4 bases and J gave up 0 bases, with 12 bases separating them.

This clone was seen only a few times. V and J are TRBV1 and TRBJ2-3; the DNA was not used to check the table's D call, TRBD2. TRBV1 is reported as a pseudogene. The CDR3 spans 16 residues. The CDR3 loop reads CTSSQDHGGGTDTQYF. For the CDR3, the DNA is TGCACCAGCAGCCAAGATCACGGGGGGGGCACAGATACGCAGTATTTT.

Only a few counts were recorded for this clone. The chain couples TRBV5-4 to TRBJ1-2; weak D call: TRBD1 (6 bases). Germline CDR1 is SGHNT and CDR2 is YYREEE (reference sequence). The CDR3 covers 17 residues. Trimming shortened V by 4 bases and J by 8 bases, and 27 bases separated the two germline ends. The CDR3 coding sequence is TGTGCCAGCAGCCCAGTACCTCCTCGGACAGCATATGGGGGCTACACCTTC. This codes for CASSPVPPRTAYGGYTF.

The V call is TRBV2, the J call TRBJ2-1, with 7 positions matching TRBD1. CDR3 length equals 15 residues. Unmatched junction bases numbered 7, after V lost 5 bases and J lost 3 bases. CDR1 is SNHLY, CDR2 FYNNEI, per germline. The CDR3 sequence: CASSMGQNFYNEQFF. CDR3 nucleotide sequence: TGTGCCAGCAGTATGGGACAGAATTTCTACAATGAGCAGTTCTTC.

This clone was detected once. The V gene is TRBV18, the J gene TRBJ2-4; D is ambiguous. CDR1 and CDR2 from the germline V gene are KGHSH and LQKENI. The V and J ends lost 6 bases and 7 bases respectively, with 16 bases between them. This CDR3 is built from 14 residues. The CDR3 DNA is TGTGCCAGCTCGCCTCTTCCGAGTACGAACATTCAGTACTTC. It specifies CASSPLPSTNIQYF. Full variable domain (rest looked up from reference TRBV18 and TRBJ2-4): NAGVMQNPRHLVRRRGQEARLRCSPMKGHSHVYWYRQLPEEGLKFMVYLQKENIIDESGMPKERFSAEFPKEGPSILRIQQVVRGDSAAYFCASSPLPSTNIQYFGAGTRLSVL.

The rearrangement uses TRBV5-1 and TRBJ2-7, with TRBD1 matching 7 bases. V lost 3 bases to trimming and J lost 3 bases; unmatched junction nucleotides: 9. The germline V gene has CDR1 SGHRS and CDR2 YFSETQ. The CDR3 is made up of 15 amino acids. The DNA of the CDR3 is TGCGCCAGCAGCTGGACCGGGACAGCCTTCTACGAGCAGTACTTC. Translating it yields CASSWTGTAFYEQYF.

The V and J genes are TRBV7-3 and TRBJ2-1; 7 bases agree with TRBD1. From germline, CDR1 is SGHTA and CDR2 FQGTGA. CDR3 length: 14 amino acids. V was pared by 5 bases and J by 5 bases, with 6 bases of the junction left unmatched. The CDR3 loop is CASSLGGSNNEQFF. The CDR3 DNA is TGTGCCAGCAGCCTAGGGGGCAGCAACAATGAGCAGTTCTTC.